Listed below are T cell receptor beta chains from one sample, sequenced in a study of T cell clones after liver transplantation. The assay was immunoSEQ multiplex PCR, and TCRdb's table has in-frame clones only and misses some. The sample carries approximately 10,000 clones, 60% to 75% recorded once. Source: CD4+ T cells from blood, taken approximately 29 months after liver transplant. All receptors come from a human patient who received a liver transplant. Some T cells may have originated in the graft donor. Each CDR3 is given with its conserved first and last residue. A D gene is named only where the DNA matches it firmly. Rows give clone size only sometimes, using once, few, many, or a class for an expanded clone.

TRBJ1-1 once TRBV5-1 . TGCGCCAGCAGCTTGGCCGGTAGTAACACTGAAGCTTTCTTT CASSLAGSNTEAFF
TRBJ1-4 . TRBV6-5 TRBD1 TGTGCCAGCAGTAGGGACAGGGCGGAACTGTTTTTT CASSRDRAELFF
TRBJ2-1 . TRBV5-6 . TGTGCCAGCAGCCTTCAGGGCTATGAGCAGTTCTTC CASSLQGYEQFF
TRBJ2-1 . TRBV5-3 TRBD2 TGTGCCAGAAGCCATAGCGGGAGAGACTACAATGAGCAGTTCTTC CARSHSGRDYNEQFF
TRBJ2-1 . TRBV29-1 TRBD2 TGCAGCGCTATACCTAGCGGGAGCGGTCCGGAGGGGTCCTACAATGAGCAGTTCTTC CSAIPSGSGPEGSYNEQFF
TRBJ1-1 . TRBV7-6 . TGTGCCAGCAGCCGAGGGACACGGGACATTGAAGCTTTCTTT CASSRGTRDIEAFF
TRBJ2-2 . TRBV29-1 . TGCAGCGTTAGCTATACCGGGGAGCTGTTTTTT CSVSYTGELFF
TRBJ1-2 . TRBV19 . TGTGCCAGTAGTATTCCGTCGGCGACCTATGGCTACACCTTC CASSIPSATYGYTF
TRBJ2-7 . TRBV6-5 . TGTGCCAGCAGTTACTCGAGACAGGGAGGCTACGAGCAGTACTTC CASSYSRQGGYEQYF
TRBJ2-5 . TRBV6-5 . TGTGCCAGCAGTTACTCGGGCGGGGGCGGAGGGGAGACCCAGTACTTC CASSYSGGGGGETQYF
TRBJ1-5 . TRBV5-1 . TGCGCCAGCAGCTTGGATGGGAGAGTCGGCAATCAGCCCCAGCATTTT CASSLDGRVGNQPQHF
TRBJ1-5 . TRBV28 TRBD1 TGTGCCAGCAGAGGGACAGGGGGAGGGCCCCAGCATTTT CASRGTGGGPQHF
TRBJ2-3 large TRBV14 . TGTGCCAGCAGCCAAGGGAACAGGGGCACAGATACGCAGTATTTT CASSQGNRGTDTQYF
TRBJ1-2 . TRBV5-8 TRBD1 TGTGCCAGCAGCTTACAGGGGGGCTATGGCTACACCTTC CASSLQGGYGYTF
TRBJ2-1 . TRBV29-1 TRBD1 TGCAGCGTTGACAAAGGACAGGGGAGCAATGAGCAGTTCTTC CSVDKGQGSNEQFF
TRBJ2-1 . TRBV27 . TGTGCCAGCAGTTTATGGAACAATGAGCAGTTCTTC CASSLWNNEQFF
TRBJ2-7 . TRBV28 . TGTGCCAGCAGTTTGGGAGGGGGCTACGAGCAGTACTTC CASSLGGGYEQYF
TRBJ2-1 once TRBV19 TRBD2 TGTGCCAGTAGTATCGGACTAGCGCCTTACAATGAGCAGTTCTTC CASSIGLAPYNEQFF
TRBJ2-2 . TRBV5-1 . TGCGCCAGCAGCTTGATCCGGGCGAACACCGGGGAGCTGTTTTTT CASSLIRANTGELFF
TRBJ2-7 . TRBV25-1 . TGTGCCAGCAGTGAAGGGGCTCCAGGGTTCTTGTACGAGCAGTACTTC CASSEGAPGFLYEQYF
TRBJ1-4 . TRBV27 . TGTGCCAGCAGTTTAGGGCAGTCCGGCGAAAAACTGTTTTTT CASSLGQSGEKLFF
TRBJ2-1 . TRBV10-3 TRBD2 TGTGCCATCAGTTCTCCGGGACTAGCGGTCAATGAGCAGTTCTTC CAISSPGLAVNEQFF
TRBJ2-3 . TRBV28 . TGTGCCAGCAGTTTCCTCCAGGGAACAGATACGCAGTATTTT CASSFLQGTDTQYF
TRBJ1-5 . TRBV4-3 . TGCGCCAGCAGCCAAGATTATAGGGCGAGCAATCAGCCCCAGCATTTT CASSQDYRASNQPQHF
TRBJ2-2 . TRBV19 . TGTGCCAGTAGTATAGTGGGTTCCACCGGGGAGCTGTTTTTT CASSIVGSTGELFF